What follows describes a single TCR beta chain. TCRdb's table, derived via immunoSEQ multiplex PCR, lists solely in-frame clones and lacks some. This sample has approximately 98,000 clones, with about nine tenths found just once. The entry originates in a study of blood T cell repertoires in COVID-19. The origin of this receptor is a human donor in a cohort sampled during active COVID-19. The sequencing input was peripheral blood.

The CDR3 DNA reads as TGTGCCAGCAGCCCCACGGAGTCTGCTAACTATGGCTACACCTTC. Translated: CASSPTESANYGYTF. This chain connects TRBV5-5 to TRBJ1-2, with no clear D. V was clipped by 4 bases and J by 0 bases, with 13 bases between them. This CDR3 comprises 15 residues. Germline CDR1 and CDR2: SGHKS and YYEKEE (reference sequence). The whole variable domain, remainder taken from reference TRBV5-5 and TRBJ1-2, is DAGVTQSPTHLIKTRGQQVTLRCSPISGHKSVSWYQQVLGQGPQFIFQYYEKEERGRGNFPDRFSARQFPNYSSELNVNALLLGDSALYLCASSPTESANYGYTFGSGTRLTVV.